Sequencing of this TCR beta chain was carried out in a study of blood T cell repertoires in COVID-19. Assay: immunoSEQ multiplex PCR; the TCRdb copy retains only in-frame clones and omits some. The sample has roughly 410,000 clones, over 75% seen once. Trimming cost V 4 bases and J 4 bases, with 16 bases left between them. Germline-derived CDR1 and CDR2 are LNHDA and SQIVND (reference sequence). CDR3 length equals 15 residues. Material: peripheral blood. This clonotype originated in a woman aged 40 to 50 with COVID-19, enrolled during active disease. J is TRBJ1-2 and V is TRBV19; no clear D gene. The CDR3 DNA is TGTGCCAGTAGTAGGCTCGCGGGCGCGTTCTATGGCTACACCTTC. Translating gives CASSRLAGAFYGYTF. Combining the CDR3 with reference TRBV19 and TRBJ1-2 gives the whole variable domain DGGITQSPKYLFRKEGQNVTLSCEQNLNHDAMYWYRQDPGQGLRLIYYSQIVNDFQKGDIAEGYSVSREKKESFPLTVTSAQKNPTAFYLCASSRLAGAFYGYTFGSGTRLTVV.